This T cell receptor beta chain emerged from a study of T cell responses to AZD1222 COVID-19 vaccine. Study findings and constraints: The donor group comprised mostly white British people and more females; the analysis possibly underestimated clonal diversity. A rise in Spike-specific TCR breadth and depth followed two AZD1222 doses. None of the repertoires were sampled until the peak T cell response had passed. The number of AZD1222 recipients seropositive at baseline was only 5 to 7.

Germline CDR1 reads LNHNV; CDR2 reads YYDKDF (reference sequence). V was cut by 0 bases and J by 5 bases, with 4 bases left in between. The CDR3 is 13 residues long. Generated by immunoSEQ multiplex PCR, the TCRdb table keeps only in-frame clones and is missing some. The table records about 94,000 clones, roughly 85% of them present only once. This clone occurred once. Its antigen is not identified. The sequence derives from an adult who received the AZD1222 COVID-19 vaccine. The sequences come from peripheral blood, collected 28 days after the second AZD1222 dose. The rearrangement uses TRBV15 and TRBJ1-4; D is unresolved. This CDR3 reads CATSRDRNEKLFF. The CDR3 DNA reads as TGTGCCACCAGCAGAGATCGGAATGAAAAACTGTTTTTT.